A selection of T cell receptor beta chains follows, all from one sample in a study of control samples from healthy donors and cancer patients. Produced via immunoSEQ multiplex PCR; TCRdb's table is partial and in-frame only. This sample yields about 170,000 clones, of which roughly 91% are seen a single time; over 1.2% belongs to the top ten. The specimen sequenced was blood. All receptors come from a woman aged 25 to 39 in good health. CDR3s include the opening cysteine and the closing phenylalanine or tryptophan. Fields, in order: clone size, D gene, V gene, J gene, CDR3 DNA, CDR3 protein. D genes are given only for firm matches. A row's size may be missing; if present it is once, few, many or a size class.

abundance: -; d_gene: TRBD1; v_gene: TRBV7-9; j_gene: TRBJ1-2; CDR3nt: TGTGCCAGCAGCTTAGGGCAGGGGGACGGCTACACCTTC; CDR3aa: CASSLGQGDGYTF
abundance: -; d_gene: TRBD1; v_gene: TRBV6-2/TRBV6-3; j_gene: TRBJ1-3; CDR3nt: TGTGCCAGCAGTTCCCACTCGACAGGGGGGACTGGAAACACCATATATTTT; CDR3aa: CASSSHSTGGTGNTIYF
abundance: once; d_gene: TRBD2; v_gene: TRBV7-2; j_gene: TRBJ2-1; CDR3nt: TGTGCCAGCAGCTTATGGACTAGCGGGACAGGCAGGGAGCAGTTCTTC; CDR3aa: CASSLWTSGTGREQFF
abundance: once; d_gene: TRBD2; v_gene: TRBV5-1; j_gene: TRBJ2-3; CDR3nt: TGCGCCAGCAGCTGGGGGCGGGGGGGCACAGATACGCAGTATTTT; CDR3aa: CASSWGRGGTDTQYF
abundance: -; d_gene: -; v_gene: TRBV5-1; j_gene: TRBJ1-1; CDR3nt: TGCGCCAGCAGCTTGTCAGGGTTTGAAGCTTTCTTT; CDR3aa: CASSLSGFEAFF
abundance: -; d_gene: TRBD2; v_gene: TRBV28; j_gene: TRBJ2-3; CDR3nt: TGTGCCAGCAGTTTAGGGCTAGCGGTCACAGATACGCAGTATTTT; CDR3aa: CASSLGLAVTDTQYF
abundance: -; d_gene: TRBD1; v_gene: TRBV6-5; j_gene: TRBJ1-2; CDR3nt: TGTGCCAGCAGGGACAGGGGGCTTTATGGCTACACCTTC; CDR3aa: CASRDRGLYGYTF
abundance: -; d_gene: TRBD1; v_gene: TRBV28; j_gene: TRBJ2-1; CDR3nt: TGTGCCAGCAGTTTATCGGGACAGGGGGCCTGGAATGAGCAGTTCTTC; CDR3aa: CASSLSGQGAWNEQFF
abundance: -; d_gene: -; v_gene: TRBV7-2; j_gene: TRBJ2-5; CDR3nt: TGTGCCAGCAGCTTAGAGGCGGGCCAGACCCAGTACTTC; CDR3aa: CASSLEAGQTQYF
abundance: -; d_gene: -; v_gene: TRBV7-2; j_gene: TRBJ2-5; CDR3nt: TGTGCCAGCAGCTATGGACCTAACCAAGAGACCCAGTACTTC; CDR3aa: CASSYGPNQETQYF
abundance: -; d_gene: TRBD1; v_gene: TRBV19; j_gene: TRBJ1-3; CDR3nt: TGTGCCAGCCGGGACAGGATTACCTCTGGAAACACCATATATTTT; CDR3aa: CASRDRITSGNTIYF
abundance: -; d_gene: TRBD1; v_gene: TRBV23-1; j_gene: TRBJ2-7; CDR3nt: TGCGCCAGCAGCCTACCCGGACAGGGGAACTCCTACGAGCAGTACTTC; CDR3aa: CASSLPGQGNSYEQYF
abundance: -; d_gene: -; v_gene: TRBV20-1; j_gene: TRBJ1-1; CDR3nt: TGCAGTGCAAATCAGGGTATTGAAGCTTTCTTT; CDR3aa: CSANQGIEAFF
abundance: -; d_gene: TRBD1; v_gene: TRBV7-2; j_gene: TRBJ1-2; CDR3nt: TGTGCCAGCAGCTTACCTCCAGGGGGCCATGGCTACACCTTC; CDR3aa: CASSLPPGGHGYTF
abundance: -; d_gene: TRBD2; v_gene: TRBV5-1; j_gene: TRBJ2-2; CDR3nt: TGCGCCAGCAGCCACCAGACTAGCTCGAACACCGGGGAGCTGTTTTTT; CDR3aa: CASSHQTSSNTGELFF
abundance: -; d_gene: -; v_gene: TRBV27; j_gene: TRBJ1-3; CDR3nt: TGTGCCAGCAGTTTATTGGGGGCACGGGGAAACACCATATATTTT; CDR3aa: CASSLLGARGNTIYF
abundance: -; d_gene: -; v_gene: TRBV11-2; j_gene: TRBJ2-1; CDR3nt: TGTGCCAGCAGCTTCCGGACAGACAATGAGCAGTTCTTC; CDR3aa: CASSFRTDNEQFF
abundance: -; d_gene: -; v_gene: TRBV7-9; j_gene: TRBJ2-2; CDR3nt: TGTGCCAGCAGCTTAGCTGCCGGGGAGCTGTTTTTT; CDR3aa: CASSLAAGELFF
abundance: -; d_gene: TRBD1; v_gene: TRBV27; j_gene: TRBJ1-6; CDR3nt: TGTGCCAGCAGTTCCACAGGGGTTAATTCACCCCTCCACTTT; CDR3aa: CASSSTGVNSPLHF
abundance: -; d_gene: -; v_gene: TRBV20-1; j_gene: TRBJ1-2; CDR3nt: TGCAGTGCTAGGGCAGACTATGGCTACACCTTC; CDR3aa: CSARADYGYTF
abundance: -; d_gene: -; v_gene: TRBV9; j_gene: TRBJ1-5; CDR3nt: TGTGCCAGCAGCGGCGGGACAAGCAATCAGCCCCAGCATTTT; CDR3aa: CASSGGTSNQPQHF
abundance: -; d_gene: -; v_gene: TRBV2; j_gene: TRBJ2-7; CDR3nt: TGTGCCAGCAGTGAAGCAGGCGAGCAGTACTTC; CDR3aa: CASSEAGEQYF
abundance: -; d_gene: -; v_gene: TRBV19; j_gene: TRBJ1-2; CDR3nt: TGTGCCAGTACCCTCCGCGACAGGCCTAACTATGGCTACACCTTC; CDR3aa: CASTLRDRPNYGYTF
abundance: once; d_gene: -; v_gene: TRBV7-9; j_gene: TRBJ2-7; CDR3nt: TGTGCCAGCAGCTTCTCCGGCTACGAGCAGTACTTC; CDR3aa: CASSFSGYEQYF
abundance: -; d_gene: TRBD2; v_gene: TRBV27; j_gene: TRBJ2-2; CDR3nt: TGTGCCAGCAGTTTATCCCTAGCGGGCCTGAACACCGGGGAGCTGTTTTTT; CDR3aa: CASSLSLAGLNTGELFF
abundance: -; d_gene: -; v_gene: TRBV10-3; j_gene: TRBJ2-7; CDR3nt: TGTGCCATCAGTGAGTCTTCGGACTACTACGAGCAGTACTTC; CDR3aa: CAISESSDYYEQYF
abundance: -; d_gene: -; v_gene: TRBV18; j_gene: TRBJ1-5; CDR3nt: TGTGCCAGCTCACCACAGGGAAACAATCAGCCCCAGCATTTT; CDR3aa: CASSPQGNNQPQHF
abundance: -; d_gene: -; v_gene: TRBV6-2/TRBV6-3; j_gene: TRBJ1-3; CDR3nt: TGTGCCAGCAGCCAGTTCAGGCGTTCCTCTGGAAACACCATATATTTT; CDR3aa: CASSQFRRSSGNTIYF
abundance: -; d_gene: -; v_gene: TRBV5-1; j_gene: TRBJ1-1; CDR3nt: TGCGCCAGCAGCTTGCAAGGGAGAGGGGGCACTGAAGCTTTCTTT; CDR3aa: CASSLQGRGGTEAFF
abundance: -; d_gene: TRBD2; v_gene: TRBV19; j_gene: TRBJ2-1; CDR3nt: TGTGCCAGTAGTCGGGGGGACGGGTACAATGAGCAGTTCTTC; CDR3aa: CASSRGDGYNEQFF
abundance: -; d_gene: -; v_gene: TRBV4-1; j_gene: TRBJ1-1; CDR3nt: TGCGCCAGCAGCCTCCGACAGCAGATGGGGAACACTGAAGCTTTCTTT; CDR3aa: CASSLRQQMGNTEAFF
abundance: -; d_gene: TRBD2; v_gene: TRBV28; j_gene: TRBJ2-3; CDR3nt: TGTGCCAGCAGGGCTAGCGGGAGCACAGATACGCAGTATTTT; CDR3aa: CASRASGSTDTQYF
abundance: -; d_gene: TRBD2; v_gene: TRBV11-2; j_gene: TRBJ2-4; CDR3nt: TGTGCCAGCAGCTTAGGGGGGACTAGCGGAGAAAACATTCAGTACTTC; CDR3aa: CASSLGGTSGENIQYF
abundance: once; d_gene: -; v_gene: TRBV11-2; j_gene: TRBJ2-2; CDR3nt: TGTGCCAGCAGCTTAGGCCCTAGCGACACCGGGGAGCTGTTTTTT; CDR3aa: CASSLGPSDTGELFF
abundance: few; d_gene: -; v_gene: TRBV18; j_gene: TRBJ1-1; CDR3nt: TGTGCCAGCTCACCCCTGGGACCGGCCAACACTGAAGCTTTCTTT; CDR3aa: CASSPLGPANTEAFF
abundance: -; d_gene: -; v_gene: TRBV18; j_gene: TRBJ2-7; CDR3nt: TGTGCCAGCTCACCGGCCTACGAGCAGTACTTC; CDR3aa: CASSPAYEQYF
abundance: -; d_gene: -; v_gene: TRBV27; j_gene: TRBJ1-4; CDR3nt: TGTGCCAGCAGTTTTCGTCCGGCAACTAATGAAAAACTGTTTTTT; CDR3aa: CASSFRPATNEKLFF
abundance: few; d_gene: -; v_gene: TRBV15; j_gene: TRBJ2-7; CDR3nt: TGTGCCACCAGCAGAGATAACGGGGGCTCCTACGAGCAGTACTTC; CDR3aa: CATSRDNGGSYEQYF
abundance: -; d_gene: -; v_gene: TRBV12-3/TRBV12-4; j_gene: TRBJ1-2; CDR3nt: TGTGCCAGCAGTTTAGCAGGGGATGGCTACACCTTC; CDR3aa: CASSLAGDGYTF
abundance: -; d_gene: TRBD1; v_gene: TRBV9; j_gene: TRBJ2-2; CDR3nt: TGTGCCAGCAGCTCCAGGGGGCTCGGCACCGGGGAGCTGTTTTTT; CDR3aa: CASSSRGLGTGELFF
abundance: -; d_gene: TRBD1; v_gene: TRBV6-5; j_gene: TRBJ2-7; CDR3nt: TGTGCCAGCAGAACCGGGACAGGGAAGACTTACGAGCAGTACTTC; CDR3aa: CASRTGTGKTYEQYF
abundance: once; d_gene: TRBD1; v_gene: TRBV7-2; j_gene: TRBJ2-3; CDR3nt: TGTGCCAGCAGAATAAGTTCGGGACAGAAGGATACGCAGTATTTT; CDR3aa: CASRISSGQKDTQYF
abundance: -; d_gene: -; v_gene: TRBV24-1; j_gene: TRBJ2-1; CDR3nt: TGTGCCACCAGTGATATCTCAATCTATGAGCAGTTCTTC; CDR3aa: CATSDISIYEQFF
abundance: -; d_gene: -; v_gene: TRBV7-2; j_gene: TRBJ1-2; CDR3nt: TGTGCCAGCAGCTTAGGTCCAGGGACTAACTATGGCTACACCTTC; CDR3aa: CASSLGPGTNYGYTF
abundance: -; d_gene: TRBD2; v_gene: TRBV7-3; j_gene: TRBJ2-7; CDR3nt: TGTGCCAGCAGCAACGGACTAGCGGGAGGGGAGCAGTACTTC; CDR3aa: CASSNGLAGGEQYF
abundance: -; d_gene: -; v_gene: TRBV30; j_gene: TRBJ2-1; CDR3nt: TGTGCCTGGGCTCGGAGCTCCTACAATGAGCAGTTCTTC; CDR3aa: CAWARSSYNEQFF
abundance: -; d_gene: -; v_gene: TRBV28; j_gene: TRBJ2-7; CDR3nt: TGTGCCAGCAGACCCGGACACCTCGGGGAGCAGTACTTC; CDR3aa: CASRPGHLGEQYF
abundance: once; d_gene: TRBD2; v_gene: TRBV4-3; j_gene: TRBJ2-7; CDR3nt: TGCGCCAGCAGCCAAGATGGCGGGAGCTACGAGCAGTACTTC; CDR3aa: CASSQDGGSYEQYF
abundance: -; d_gene: -; v_gene: TRBV3-1/TRBV3-2; j_gene: TRBJ1-1; CDR3nt: TGTGCCAGCAGCCAGGGGTACACTGAAGCTTTCTTT; CDR3aa: CASSQGYTEAFF
abundance: -; d_gene: TRBD2; v_gene: TRBV9; j_gene: TRBJ2-3; CDR3nt: TGTGCCAGCAGCGTAGGGCGGCGGGGGGGCACAGATACGCAGTATTTT; CDR3aa: CASSVGRRGGTDTQYF
abundance: few; d_gene: -; v_gene: TRBV13; j_gene: TRBJ1-2; CDR3nt: TGTGCCAGCAGCTTAGGAGCGGGGAGATATGGCTACACCTTC; CDR3aa: CASSLGAGRYGYTF
abundance: once; d_gene: TRBD1; v_gene: TRBV5-8; j_gene: TRBJ2-3; CDR3nt: TGTGCCAGCGGAGACAGGGGGCTTCGCACAGATACGCAGTATTTT; CDR3aa: CASGDRGLRTDTQYF